Listed below are T cell receptor beta chains from one sample, sequenced in a study of beta chain features in type 1 diabetes. Produced via immunoSEQ multiplex PCR; TCRdb's table is partial and in-frame only. The data hold 250,000 to 300,000 clones, with about 23% observed a single time. Sequences were obtained from naive CD4+ T cells from blood. These receptors were obtained from a woman in her 30s with type 1 diabetes. The CDR3 runs from the conserved cysteine through the conserved F or W. D genes are given only for firm matches. The size entry is marked missing in some rows and otherwise reads once, few, many or a size class.

>TRBJ2-1|few|NA|TRBV7-2
CASSLWTETNEQFF
TGTGCCAGCAGCCTCTGGACAGAAACAAATGAGCAGTTCTTC
>TRBJ2-7|NA|TRBD2|TRBV7-8
CASSLEVGGSKSSYEQYF
TGTGCCAGCAGCTTAGAAGTCGGCGGGAGTAAAAGCTCCTACGAGCAGTACTTC
>TRBJ1-2|NA|NA|TRBV30
CAWLRQAYGYTF
TGTGCCTGGCTAAGACAGGCATATGGCTACACCTTC
>TRBJ2-1|NA|TRBD2|TRBV9
CASSVAGGEEQFF
TGTGCCAGCAGCGTAGCGGGGGGGGAGGAGCAGTTCTTC
>TRBJ2-3|NA|TRBD2|TRBV7-3
CASSRDGGTSGTDTQYF
TGTGCCAGCAGCCGCGACGGCGGGACTAGCGGAACAGATACGCAGTATTTT
>TRBJ2-1|NA|NA|TRBV15
CATSVSSEYNEQFF
TGTGCCACCAGCGTTTCTTCCGAGTACAATGAGCAGTTCTTC
>TRBJ1-5|NA|TRBD1|TRBV25-1
CASSGQGSQPQHF
TGTGCCAGCAGTGGACAGGGGAGTCAGCCCCAGCATTTT
>TRBJ2-2|NA|NA|TRBV15
CATRADSTGELFF
TGTGCCACTAGAGCAGACTCCACCGGGGAGCTGTTTTTT
>TRBJ1-1|NA|TRBD1|TRBV29-1
CSVGAGTGSEAFF
TGCAGCGTCGGGGCTGGGACAGGTTCTGAAGCTTTCTTT
>TRBJ2-5|NA|NA|TRBV5-1
CASSSGRGYQETQYF
TGCGCCAGCAGCTCCGGGAGAGGGTACCAAGAGACCCAGTACTTC
>TRBJ2-7|NA|TRBD2|TRBV4-2
CASSQEVASGSIYEQYF
TGTGCCAGCAGCCAAGAAGTGGCTAGCGGGAGTATCTACGAGCAGTACTTC
>TRBJ1-1|few|TRBD1|TRBV9
CASSAQVNRGTEAFF
TGTGCCAGCAGCGCTCAGGTTAACAGGGGCACTGAAGCTTTCTTT
>TRBJ1-2|NA|NA|TRBV2
CASSRFEMSGYTF
TGTGCCAGCAGCCGCTTTGAAATGAGCGGCTACACCTTC
>TRBJ1-4|NA|NA|TRBV6-1
CASSDGGVGEKLFF
TGTGCCAGCAGTGACGGGGGGGTCGGTGAAAAACTGTTTTTT